One and the same sample provided the 5 T cell receptor beta chains below, sequenced in a study of Tregs in tolerant kidney transplant recipients. TCRdb's table, derived via immunoSEQ multiplex PCR, lists solely in-frame clones and lacks some. The sample has 200,000 to 300,000 clones, about 80% seen once. Sequencing used CD4+ T cells from blood. The source is a human donor in good health.

The chain is built from TRBV2 and TRBJ1-3; D is perhaps TRBD1 (5 bases). The V end lost 6 bases, the J end lost 0 bases, and 6 bases lay between the germline ends. Per the germline V gene, CDR1 is SNHLY and CDR2 is FYNNEI. The CDR3 consists of 13 residues. The CDR3 loop is CASSGASGNTIYF. CDR3 sequence (DNA): TGTGCCAGCAGCGGGGCCTCTGGAAACACCATATATTTT.

The chain uses TRBV18 and TRBJ2-5; perhaps D is TRBD1 or TRBD2 (6 bases each). Trimming stripped 0 bases from V and 5 bases from J, with 13 bases between. CDR3 size: 15 residues. Germline lookup yields CDR1 KGHSH and CDR2 LQKENI. CDR3 DNA sequence: TGTGCCAGCTCACCACCACCCGGGGGCGAGGAGACCCAGTACTTC. Translation gives CASSPPPGGEETQYF.

About this clone: This sample also contains other DNA sequences that code for the same CDR3. This chain connects TRBV10-2 to TRBJ2-2; D is perhaps TRBD1 (6 bases). The CDR3 totals 13 residues. Germline V gene sequence: CDR1 WSHSY, CDR2 SAAADI. V was trimmed by 4 bases and J by 5 bases, leaving 8 bases between them. The DNA of the CDR3 is TGCGCCAGCAGTGTTGGACAGACCGGGGAGCTGTTTTTT. It encodes CASSVGQTGELFF.

J is TRBJ2-5 and V is TRBV19, with a possible D match to TRBD2 (5 bases). V lost 3 bases and J lost 5, with 13 bases in between. The CDR3 runs 14 residues. CDR1 is LNHDA and CDR2 is SQIVND in the germline V gene (reference sequence). The CDR3 coding sequence is TGTGCCAGTAGTATTGGCGGCCGCGGGGAGACCCAGTACTTC. This sequence encodes CASSIGGRGETQYF. Together with reference TRBV19 and TRBJ2-5, the CDR3 gives the full variable domain: DGGITQSPKYLFRKEGQNVTLSCEQNLNHDAMYWYRQDPGQGLRLIYYSQIVNDFQKGDIAEGYSVSREKKESFPLTVTSAQKNPTAFYLCASSIGGRGETQYFGPGTRLLVL.

This chain connects TRBV18 to TRBJ2-7; D might be TRBD2 (6 bases). The V gene's germline CDR1 is KGHSH and CDR2 LQKENI. The CDR3 totals 15 residues. The V end was cut by 6 bases, the J end by 3 bases, with 18 bases between. Here the CDR3 reads CASSNRAVGGYEQYF. CDR3 coding DNA: TGTGCCAGCTCTAACCGGGCGGTGGGGGGCTACGAGCAGTACTTC.